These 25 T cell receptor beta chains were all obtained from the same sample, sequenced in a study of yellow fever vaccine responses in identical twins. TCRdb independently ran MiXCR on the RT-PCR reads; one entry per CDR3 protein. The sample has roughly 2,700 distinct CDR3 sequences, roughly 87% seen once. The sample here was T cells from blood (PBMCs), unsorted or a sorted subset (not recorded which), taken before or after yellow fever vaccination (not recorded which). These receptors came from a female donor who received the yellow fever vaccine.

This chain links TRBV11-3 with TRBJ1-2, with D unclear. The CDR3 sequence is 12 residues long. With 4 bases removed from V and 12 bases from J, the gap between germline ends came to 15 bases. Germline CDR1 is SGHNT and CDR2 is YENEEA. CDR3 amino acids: CASSSPAGIHTF. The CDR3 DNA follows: TGTGCCAGCAGCTCACCCGCTGGAATTCACACCTTC.

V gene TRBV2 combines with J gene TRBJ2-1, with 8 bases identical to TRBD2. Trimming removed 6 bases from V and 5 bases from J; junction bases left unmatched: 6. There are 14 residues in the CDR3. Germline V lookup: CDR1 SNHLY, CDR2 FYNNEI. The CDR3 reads CASRSSGPDNEQFF. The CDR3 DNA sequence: TGTGCCAGCAGATCTAGCGGGCCTGACAATGAGCAGTTCTTC.

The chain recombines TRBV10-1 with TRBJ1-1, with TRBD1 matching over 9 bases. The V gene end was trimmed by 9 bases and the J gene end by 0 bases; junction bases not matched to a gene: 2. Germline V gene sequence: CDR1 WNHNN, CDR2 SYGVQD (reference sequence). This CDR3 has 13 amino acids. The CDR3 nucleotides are TGCGCCAGTTGGACAGGGGTGAACACTGAAGCTTTCTTT. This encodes CASWTGVNTEAFF.

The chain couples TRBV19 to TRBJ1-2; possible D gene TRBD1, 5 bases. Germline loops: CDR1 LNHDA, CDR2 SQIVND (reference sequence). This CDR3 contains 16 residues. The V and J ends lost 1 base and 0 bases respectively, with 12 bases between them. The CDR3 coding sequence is TGTGCCAGTAGTATAGGACAGACAACTGCTAACTATGGCTACACCTTC. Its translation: CASSIGQTTANYGYTF.

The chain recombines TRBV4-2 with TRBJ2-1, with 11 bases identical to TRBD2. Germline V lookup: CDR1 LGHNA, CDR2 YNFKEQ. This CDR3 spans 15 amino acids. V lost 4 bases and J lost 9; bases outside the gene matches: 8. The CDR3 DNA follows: TGTGCCAGCAGCCGTAGCGGGAGGGGACTCTCTGAGCAGTTCTTC. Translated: CASSRSGRGLSEQFF.

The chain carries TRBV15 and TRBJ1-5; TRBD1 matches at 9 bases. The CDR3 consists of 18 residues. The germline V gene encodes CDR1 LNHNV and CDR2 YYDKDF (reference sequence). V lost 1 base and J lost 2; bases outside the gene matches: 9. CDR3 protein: CATSRGGTGRSGNQPQHF. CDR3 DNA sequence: TGTGCCACCAGCAGAGGGGGGACAGGGCGGTCGGGCAATCAGCCCCAGCATTTT.

CDR3 coding DNA: TGTGCCAGCAGTACCGACAGGGGACGTGCTAACTATGGCTACACCTTC. It specifies CASSTDRGRANYGYTF. The chain couples TRBV12-3 or TRBV12-4 to TRBJ1-2; 8 bases align to TRBD1. The V and J ends lost 5 bases and 0 bases, in that order; junction bases with no gene match: 8. This CDR3 has 16 amino acids.

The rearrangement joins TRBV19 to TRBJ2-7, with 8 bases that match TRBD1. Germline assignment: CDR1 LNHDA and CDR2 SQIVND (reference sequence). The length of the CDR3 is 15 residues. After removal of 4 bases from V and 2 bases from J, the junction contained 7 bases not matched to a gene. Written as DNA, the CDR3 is TGTGCCAGTAGTAGTAGCCGGGACAGGACCTACGAGCAGTACGTC. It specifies CASSSSRDRTYEQYV.

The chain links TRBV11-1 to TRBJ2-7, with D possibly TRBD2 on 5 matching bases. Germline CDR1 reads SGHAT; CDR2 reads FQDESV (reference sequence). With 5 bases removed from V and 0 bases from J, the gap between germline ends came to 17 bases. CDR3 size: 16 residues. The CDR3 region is CASSPSSLGFSYEQYF. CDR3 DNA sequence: TGTGCCAGCAGCCCTTCCTCACTAGGATTCTCCTACGAGCAGTACTTC.

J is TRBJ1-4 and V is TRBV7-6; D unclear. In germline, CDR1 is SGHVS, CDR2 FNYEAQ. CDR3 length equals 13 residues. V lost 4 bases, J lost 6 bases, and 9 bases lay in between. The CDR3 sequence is CASSSGWDEKLFF. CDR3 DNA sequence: TGTGCCAGCAGCTCGGGGTGGGATGAAAAACTGTTTTTT.

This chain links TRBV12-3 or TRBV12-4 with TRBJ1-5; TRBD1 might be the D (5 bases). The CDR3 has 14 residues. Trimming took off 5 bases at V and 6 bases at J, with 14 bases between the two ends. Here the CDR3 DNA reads TGTGCCAGCAGTCCCCCAGGGCTGGGTCAGCCCCAGCATTTT. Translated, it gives CASSPPGLGQPQHF.

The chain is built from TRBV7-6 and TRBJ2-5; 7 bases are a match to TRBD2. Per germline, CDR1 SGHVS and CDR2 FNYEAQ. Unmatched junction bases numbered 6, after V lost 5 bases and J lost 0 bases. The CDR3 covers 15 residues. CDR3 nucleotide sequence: TGTGCCAGCAGCAACCCTGGGACTAACCAAGAGACCCAGTACTTC. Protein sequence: CASSNPGTNQETQYF. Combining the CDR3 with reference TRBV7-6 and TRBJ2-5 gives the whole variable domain GAGVSQSPRYKVTKRGQDVALRCDPISGHVSLYWYRQALGQGPEFLTYFNYEAQQDKSGLPNDRFSAERPEGSISTLTIQRTEQRDSAMYRCASSNPGTNQETQYFGPGTRLLVL.

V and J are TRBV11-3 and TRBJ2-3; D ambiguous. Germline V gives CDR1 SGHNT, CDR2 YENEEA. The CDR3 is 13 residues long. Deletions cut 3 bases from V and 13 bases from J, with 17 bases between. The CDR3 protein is CASSLTPLGVKYF. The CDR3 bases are TGTGCCAGCAGCTTGACACCCTTGGGTGTCAAGTATTTT.

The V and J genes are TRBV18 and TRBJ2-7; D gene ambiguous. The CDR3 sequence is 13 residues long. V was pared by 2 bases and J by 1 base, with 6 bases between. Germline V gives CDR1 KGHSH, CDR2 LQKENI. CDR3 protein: CASSPKNSYEQYF. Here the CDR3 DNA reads TGTGCCAGCTCACCAAAAAATTCCTACGAGCAGTACTTC.

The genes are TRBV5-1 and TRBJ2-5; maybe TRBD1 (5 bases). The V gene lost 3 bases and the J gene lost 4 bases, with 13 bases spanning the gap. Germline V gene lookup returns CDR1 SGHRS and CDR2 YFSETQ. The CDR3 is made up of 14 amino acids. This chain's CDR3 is CASSSDNSRETQYF. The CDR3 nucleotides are TGCGCCAGCAGCTCGGACAATAGCAGAGAGACCCAGTACTTC.

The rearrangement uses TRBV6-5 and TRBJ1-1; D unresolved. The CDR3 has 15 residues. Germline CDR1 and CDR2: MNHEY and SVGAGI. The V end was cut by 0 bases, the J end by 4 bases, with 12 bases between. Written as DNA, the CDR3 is TGTGCCAGCAGTTACTCGATGGGGATTGGCACTGAAGCTTTCTTT. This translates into CASSYSMGIGTEAFF.

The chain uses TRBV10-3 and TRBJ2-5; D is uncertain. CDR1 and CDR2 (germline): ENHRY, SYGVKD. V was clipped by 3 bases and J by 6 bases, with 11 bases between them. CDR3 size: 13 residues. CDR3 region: CAISDTLEKTQYF. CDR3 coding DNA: TGTGCCATCAGTGATACGTTAGAGAAGACCCAGTACTTC.

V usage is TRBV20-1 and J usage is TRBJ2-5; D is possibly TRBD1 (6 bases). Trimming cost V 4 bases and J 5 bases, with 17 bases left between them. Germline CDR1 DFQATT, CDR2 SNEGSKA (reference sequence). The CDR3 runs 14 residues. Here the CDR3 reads CSATPNDRQETQYF. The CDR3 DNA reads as TGCAGTGCTACTCCAAATGACAGGCAGGAGACCCAGTACTTC.

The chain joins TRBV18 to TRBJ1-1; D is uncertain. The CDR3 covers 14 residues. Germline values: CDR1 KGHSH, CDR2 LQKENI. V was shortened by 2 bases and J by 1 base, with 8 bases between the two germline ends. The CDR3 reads CASSPSAENTEAFF. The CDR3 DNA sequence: TGTGCCAGCTCACCATCGGCCGAGAACACTGAAGCTTTCTTT.

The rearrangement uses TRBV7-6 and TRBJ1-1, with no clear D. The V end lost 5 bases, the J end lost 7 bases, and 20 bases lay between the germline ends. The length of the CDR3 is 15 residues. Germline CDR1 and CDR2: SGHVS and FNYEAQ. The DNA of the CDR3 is TGTGCCAGCAGCCCGATTTTTTACTGGGATATTGAAGCTTTCTTT. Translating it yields CASSPIFYWDIEAFF.

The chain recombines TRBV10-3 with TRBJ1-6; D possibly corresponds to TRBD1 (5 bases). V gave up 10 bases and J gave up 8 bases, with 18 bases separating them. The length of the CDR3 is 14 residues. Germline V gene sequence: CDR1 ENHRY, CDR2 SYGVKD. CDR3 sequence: CATQPGGADSPLHF. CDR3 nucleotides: TGTGCCACGCAGCCCGGGGGAGCCGATTCACCCCTCCACTTT.

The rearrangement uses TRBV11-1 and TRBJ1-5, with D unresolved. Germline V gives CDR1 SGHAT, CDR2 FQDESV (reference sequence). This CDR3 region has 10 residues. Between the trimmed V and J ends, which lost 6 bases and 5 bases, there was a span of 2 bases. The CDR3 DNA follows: TGTGCCAGCAGGGATCAGCCCCAGCATTTT. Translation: CASRDQPQHF.

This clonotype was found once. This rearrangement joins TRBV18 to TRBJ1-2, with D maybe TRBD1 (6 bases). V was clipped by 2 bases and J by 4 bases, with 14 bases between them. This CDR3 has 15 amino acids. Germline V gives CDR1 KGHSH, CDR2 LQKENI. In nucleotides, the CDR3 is TGTGCCAGCTCACCATTACCCTGGGACATCTATGGCTACACCTTC. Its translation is CASSPLPWDIYGYTF.

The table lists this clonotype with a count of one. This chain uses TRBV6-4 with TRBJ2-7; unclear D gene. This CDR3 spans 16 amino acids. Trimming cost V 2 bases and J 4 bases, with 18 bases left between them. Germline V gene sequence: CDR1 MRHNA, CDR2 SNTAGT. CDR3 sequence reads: CASSDPRNTMRYEQYV. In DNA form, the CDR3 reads TGTGCCAGCAGTGACCCGAGGAACACAATGCGTTACGAGCAGTACGTC.

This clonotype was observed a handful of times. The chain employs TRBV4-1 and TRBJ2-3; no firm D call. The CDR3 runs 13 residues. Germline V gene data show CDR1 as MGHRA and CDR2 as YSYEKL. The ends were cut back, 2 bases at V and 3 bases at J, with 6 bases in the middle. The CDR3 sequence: CASSQTATDTQYF. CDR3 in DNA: TGCGCCAGCAGCCAAACCGCGACAGATACGCAGTATTTT.